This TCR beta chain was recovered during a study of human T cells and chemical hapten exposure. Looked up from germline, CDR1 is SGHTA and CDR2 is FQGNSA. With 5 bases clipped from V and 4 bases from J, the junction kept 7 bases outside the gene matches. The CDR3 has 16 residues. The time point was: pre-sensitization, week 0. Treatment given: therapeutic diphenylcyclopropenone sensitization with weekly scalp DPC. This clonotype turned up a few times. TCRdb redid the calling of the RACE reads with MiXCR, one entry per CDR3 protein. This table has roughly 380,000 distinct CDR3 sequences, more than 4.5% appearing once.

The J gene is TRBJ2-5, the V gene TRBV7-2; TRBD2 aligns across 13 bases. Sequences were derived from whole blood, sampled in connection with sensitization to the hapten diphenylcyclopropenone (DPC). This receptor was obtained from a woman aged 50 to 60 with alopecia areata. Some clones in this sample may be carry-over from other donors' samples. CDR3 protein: CASSPLLAGGRETQYF. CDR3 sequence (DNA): TGTGCCAGCAGCCCTTTACTAGCGGGGGGGCGAGAGACCCAGTACTTC.